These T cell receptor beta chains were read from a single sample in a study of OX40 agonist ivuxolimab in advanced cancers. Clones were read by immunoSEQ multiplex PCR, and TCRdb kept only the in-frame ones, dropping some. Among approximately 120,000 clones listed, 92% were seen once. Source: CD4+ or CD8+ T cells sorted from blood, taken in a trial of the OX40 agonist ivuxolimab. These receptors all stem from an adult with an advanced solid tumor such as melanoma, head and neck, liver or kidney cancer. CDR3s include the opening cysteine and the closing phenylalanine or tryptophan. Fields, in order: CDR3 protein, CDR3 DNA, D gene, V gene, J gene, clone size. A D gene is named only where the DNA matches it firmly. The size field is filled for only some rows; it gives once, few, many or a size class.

CDR3aa: CASSPGQTYEQYF; CDR3nt: TGTGCTAGTTCGCCGGGACAGACCTACGAGCAGTACTTC; d_gene: TRBD1; v_gene: TRBV28; j_gene: TRBJ2-7; abundance: -
CDR3aa: CATQTATFTEAFF; CDR3nt: TGTGCCACCCAAACAGCTACGTTCACTGAAGCTTTCTTT; d_gene: -; v_gene: TRBV2; j_gene: TRBJ1-1; abundance: -
CDR3aa: CASSLLGYSNQPQHF; CDR3nt: TGTGCCAGCAGCTTACTCGGTTATAGCAATCAGCCCCAGCATTTT; d_gene: -; v_gene: TRBV11-2; j_gene: TRBJ1-5; abundance: -
CDR3aa: CASRKPGQGLKGYTGELFF; CDR3nt: TGTGCCAGCAGAAAGCCGGGGCAGGGACTAAAGGGGTACACCGGGGAGCTGTTTTTT; d_gene: TRBD2; v_gene: TRBV28; j_gene: TRBJ2-2; abundance: -
CDR3aa: CASSPETDSEAFF; CDR3nt: TGTGCCAGCAGCCCAGAAACCGACAGTGAAGCTTTCTTT; d_gene: -; v_gene: TRBV11-2; j_gene: TRBJ1-1; abundance: -
CDR3aa: CASSSQGRINSPLHF; CDR3nt: TGTGCCAGCAGCTCCCAGGGGCGCATCAATTCACCCCTCCACTTT; d_gene: -; v_gene: TRBV7-9; j_gene: TRBJ1-6; abundance: -
CDR3aa: CASRTVTPVAIYF; CDR3nt: TGTGCCAGCAGGACAGTCACGCCGGTAGCCATATATTTT; d_gene: -; v_gene: TRBV28; j_gene: TRBJ1-3; abundance: once
CDR3aa: CASRQGAYEKLFF; CDR3nt: TGTGCCAGCAGGCAGGGGGCTTATGAAAAACTGTTTTTT; d_gene: TRBD1; v_gene: TRBV6-5; j_gene: TRBJ1-4; abundance: once
CDR3aa: CASSTAYEQYF; CDR3nt: TGCGCCAGCAGCACAGCTTACGAGCAGTACTTC; d_gene: -; v_gene: TRBV4-1; j_gene: TRBJ2-7; abundance: -
CDR3aa: CASSLPDRARWVAETQYF; CDR3nt: TGTGCCAGCAGTTTACCGGACAGGGCGAGGTGGGTAGCGGAGACCCAGTACTTC; d_gene: TRBD1; v_gene: TRBV28; j_gene: TRBJ2-5; abundance: -
CDR3aa: CASSHLAGPYYEQYF; CDR3nt: TGTGCCAGCAGCCATCTAGCGGGGCCCTACTACGAGCAGTACTTC; d_gene: TRBD2; v_gene: TRBV6-6; j_gene: TRBJ2-7; abundance: -
CDR3aa: CAWSRKETSDTQYF; CDR3nt: TGTGCCTGGAGTAGGAAAGAGACTTCAGATACGCAGTATTTT; d_gene: -; v_gene: TRBV30; j_gene: TRBJ2-3; abundance: -